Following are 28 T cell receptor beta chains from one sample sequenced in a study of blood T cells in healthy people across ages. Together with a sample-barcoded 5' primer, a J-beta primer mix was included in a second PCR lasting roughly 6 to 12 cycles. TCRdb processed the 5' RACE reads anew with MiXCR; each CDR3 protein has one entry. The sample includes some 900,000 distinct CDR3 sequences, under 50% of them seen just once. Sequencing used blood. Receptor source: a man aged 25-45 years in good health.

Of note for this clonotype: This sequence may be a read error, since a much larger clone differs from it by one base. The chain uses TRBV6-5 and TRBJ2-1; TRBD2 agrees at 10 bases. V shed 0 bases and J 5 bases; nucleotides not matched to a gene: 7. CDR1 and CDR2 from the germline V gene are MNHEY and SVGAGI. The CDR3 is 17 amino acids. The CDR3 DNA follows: TGTGCCAGCAGTTACTCGCCTAGCGGGGGATCCCACAATGAGCAGTTCTTC. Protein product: CASSYSPSGGSHNEQFF.

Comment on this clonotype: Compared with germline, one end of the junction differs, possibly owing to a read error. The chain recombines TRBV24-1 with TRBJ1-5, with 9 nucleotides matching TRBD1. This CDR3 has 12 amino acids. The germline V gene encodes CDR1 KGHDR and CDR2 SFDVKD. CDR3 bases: TGTGCCACGGGACAGGGCAACCAGCCCCAGCATTTT. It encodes CATGQGNQPQHF.

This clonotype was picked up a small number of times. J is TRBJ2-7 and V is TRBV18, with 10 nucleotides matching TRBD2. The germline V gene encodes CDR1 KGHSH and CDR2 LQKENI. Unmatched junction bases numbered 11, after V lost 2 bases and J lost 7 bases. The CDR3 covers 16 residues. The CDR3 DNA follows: TGTGCCAGCTCACCATCGGCTAGCGGGGGCCCGGGGGAGCAGTACTTC. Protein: CASSPSASGGPGEQYF.

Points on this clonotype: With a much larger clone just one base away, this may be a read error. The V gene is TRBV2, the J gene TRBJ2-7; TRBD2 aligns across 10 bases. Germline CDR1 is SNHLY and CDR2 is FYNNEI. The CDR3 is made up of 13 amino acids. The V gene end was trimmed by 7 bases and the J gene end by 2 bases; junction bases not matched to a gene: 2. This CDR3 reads CASKGLATYEQYF. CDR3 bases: TGTGCCAGCAAGGGACTAGCGACCTACGAGCAGTACTTC.

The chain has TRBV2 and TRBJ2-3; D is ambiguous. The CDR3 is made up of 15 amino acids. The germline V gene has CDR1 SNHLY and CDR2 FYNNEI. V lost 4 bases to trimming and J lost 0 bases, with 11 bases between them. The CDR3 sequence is CASSGFTPSTDTQYF. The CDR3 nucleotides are TGTGCCAGCAGTGGGTTTACTCCAAGCACAGATACGCAGTATTTT.

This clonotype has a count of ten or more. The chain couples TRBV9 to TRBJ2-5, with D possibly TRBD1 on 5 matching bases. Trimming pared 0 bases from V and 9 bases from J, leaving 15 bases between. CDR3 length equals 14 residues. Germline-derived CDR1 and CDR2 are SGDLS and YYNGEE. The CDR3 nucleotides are TGTGCCAGCAGCGTAGCTTCCCAGGGAAGAGCCCAGTACTTC. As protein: CASSVASQGRAQYF. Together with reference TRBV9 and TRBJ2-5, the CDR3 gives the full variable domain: DSGVTQTPKHLITATGQRVTLRCSPRSGDLSVYWYQQSLDQGLQFLIQYYNGEERAKGNILERFSAQQFPDLHSELNLSSLELGDSALYFCASSVASQGRAQYFGPGTRLLVL.

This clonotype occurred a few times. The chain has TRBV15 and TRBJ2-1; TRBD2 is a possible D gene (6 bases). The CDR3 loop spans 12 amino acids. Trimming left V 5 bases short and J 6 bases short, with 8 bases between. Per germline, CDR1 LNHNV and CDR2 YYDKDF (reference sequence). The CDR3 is CATSGGFNEQFF. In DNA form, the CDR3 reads TGTGCCACCAGCGGGGGGTTCAATGAGCAGTTCTTC. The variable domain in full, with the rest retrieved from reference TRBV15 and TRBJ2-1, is DAMVIQNPRYQVTQFGKPVTLSCSQTLNHNVMYWYQQKSSQAPKLLFHYYDKDFNNEADTPDNFQSRRPNTSFCFLDIRSPGLGDTAMYLCATSGGFNEQFFGPGTRLTVL.

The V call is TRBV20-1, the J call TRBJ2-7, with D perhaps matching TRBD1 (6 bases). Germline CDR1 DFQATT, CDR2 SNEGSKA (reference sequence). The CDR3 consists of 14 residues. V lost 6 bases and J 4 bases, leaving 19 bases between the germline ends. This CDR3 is CSAPIPGQGYEQYF. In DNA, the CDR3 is TGCAGTGCGCCCATACCGGGACAAGGGTACGAGCAGTACTTC.

DNA for the CDR3: TGTGCCAGCAGCTTACGCGGGGGGGCCGGCTTCGCGCAGTTCTTC. It codes for CASSLRGGAGFAQFF. The V gene is TRBV11-2, the J gene TRBJ2-1; 9 nucleotides align to TRBD2. The germline V gene encodes CDR1 SGHAT and CDR2 FQNNGV. V dropped 2 bases and J dropped 12; count of bases not matched to a gene: 11. The CDR3 consists of 15 residues.

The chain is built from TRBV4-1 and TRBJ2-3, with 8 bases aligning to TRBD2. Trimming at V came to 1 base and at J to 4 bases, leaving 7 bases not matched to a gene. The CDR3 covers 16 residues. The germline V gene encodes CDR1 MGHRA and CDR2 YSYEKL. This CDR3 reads CASSQVIGGDADTQYF. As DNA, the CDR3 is TGCGCCAGCAGCCAAGTTATCGGGGGGGACGCAGATACGCAGTATTTT.

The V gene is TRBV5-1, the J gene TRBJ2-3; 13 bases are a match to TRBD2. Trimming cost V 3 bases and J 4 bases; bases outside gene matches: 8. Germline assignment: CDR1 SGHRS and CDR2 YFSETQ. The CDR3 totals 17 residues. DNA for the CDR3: TGCGCCAGCAGCTCTCGCTCGACTAGCGGGGGGCCAGATACGCAGTATTTT. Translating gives CASSSRSTSGGPDTQYF.

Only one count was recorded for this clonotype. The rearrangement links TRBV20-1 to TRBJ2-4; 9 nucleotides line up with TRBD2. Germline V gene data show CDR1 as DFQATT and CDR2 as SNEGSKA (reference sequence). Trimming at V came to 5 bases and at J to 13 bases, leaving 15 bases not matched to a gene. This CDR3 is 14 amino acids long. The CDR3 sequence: CSAGLAGISYGQYF. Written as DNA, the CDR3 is TGCAGTGCTGGGCTAGCGGGGATCTCCTACGGGCAGTACTTC.

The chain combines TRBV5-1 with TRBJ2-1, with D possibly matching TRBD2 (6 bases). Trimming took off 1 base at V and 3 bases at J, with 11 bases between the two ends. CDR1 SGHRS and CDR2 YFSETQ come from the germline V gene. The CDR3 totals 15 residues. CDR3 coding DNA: TGCGCCAGCAGCTTGATGAGGGGACTCTACAATGAGCAGTTCTTC. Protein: CASSLMRGLYNEQFF.

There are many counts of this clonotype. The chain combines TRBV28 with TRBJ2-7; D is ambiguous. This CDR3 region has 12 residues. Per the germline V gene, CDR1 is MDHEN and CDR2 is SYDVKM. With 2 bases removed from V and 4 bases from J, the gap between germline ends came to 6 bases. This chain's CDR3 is CASSLVQYEQYF. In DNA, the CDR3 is TGTGCCAGCAGTTTAGTCCAGTACGAGCAGTACTTC. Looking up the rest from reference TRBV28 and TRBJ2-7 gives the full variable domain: DVKVTQSSRYLVKRTGEKVFLECVQDMDHENMFWYRQDPGLGLRLIYFSYDVKMKEKGDIPEGYSVSREKKERFSLILESASTNQTSMYLCASSLVQYEQYFGPGTRLTVT.

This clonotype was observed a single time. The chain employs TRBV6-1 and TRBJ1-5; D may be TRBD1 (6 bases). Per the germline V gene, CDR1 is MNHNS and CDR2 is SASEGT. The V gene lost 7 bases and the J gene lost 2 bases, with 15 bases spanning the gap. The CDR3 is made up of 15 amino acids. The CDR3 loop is CASTPTGFGNQPQHF. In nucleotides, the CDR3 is TGTGCCAGCACCCCAACAGGGTTTGGCAATCAGCCCCAGCATTTT.

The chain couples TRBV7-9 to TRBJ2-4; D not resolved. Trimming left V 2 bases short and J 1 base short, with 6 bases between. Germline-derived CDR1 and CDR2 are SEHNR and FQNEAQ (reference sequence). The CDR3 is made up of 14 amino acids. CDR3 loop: CASSLMRAKNIQYF. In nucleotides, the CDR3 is TGTGCCAGCAGCTTAATGAGGGCCAAAAACATTCAGTACTTC.

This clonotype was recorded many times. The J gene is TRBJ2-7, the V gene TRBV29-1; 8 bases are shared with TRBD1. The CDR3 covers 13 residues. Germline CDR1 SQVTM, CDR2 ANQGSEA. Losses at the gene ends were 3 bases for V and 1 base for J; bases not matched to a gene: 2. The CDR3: CSVETGDSYEQYF. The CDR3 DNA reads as TGCAGCGTTGAGACAGGGGATTCCTACGAGCAGTACTTC.

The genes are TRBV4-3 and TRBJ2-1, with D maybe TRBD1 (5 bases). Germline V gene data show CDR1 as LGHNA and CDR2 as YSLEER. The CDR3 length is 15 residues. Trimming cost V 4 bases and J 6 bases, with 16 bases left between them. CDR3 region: CASSRLQALGNEQFF. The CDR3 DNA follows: TGCGCCAGCAGCCGCTTACAGGCCCTGGGCAATGAGCAGTTCTTC.

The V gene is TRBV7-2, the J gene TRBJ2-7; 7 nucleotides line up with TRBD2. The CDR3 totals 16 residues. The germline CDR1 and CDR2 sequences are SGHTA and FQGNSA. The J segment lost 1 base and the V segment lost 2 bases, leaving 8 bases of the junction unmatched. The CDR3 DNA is TGTGCCAGCAGCTTACAACCGGGACTATCTTCCTACGAGCAGTACTTC. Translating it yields CASSLQPGLSSYEQYF. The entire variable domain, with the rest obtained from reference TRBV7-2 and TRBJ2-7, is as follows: GAGVSQSPSNKVTEKGKDVELRCDPISGHTALYWYRQSLGQGLEFLIYFQGNSAPDKSGLPSDRFSAERTGGSVSTLTIQRTQQEDSAVYLCASSLQPGLSSYEQYFGPGTRLTVT.

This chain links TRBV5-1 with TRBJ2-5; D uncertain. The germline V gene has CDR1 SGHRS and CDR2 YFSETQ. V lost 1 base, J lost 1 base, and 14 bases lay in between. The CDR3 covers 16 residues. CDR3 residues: CASSLSGRNTQETQYF. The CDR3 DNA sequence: TGCGCCAGCAGCTTGTCGGGTCGGAATACCCAAGAGACCCAGTACTTC. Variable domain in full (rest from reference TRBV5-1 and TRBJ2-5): KAGVTQTPRYLIKTRGQQVTLSCSPISGHRSVSWYQQTPGQGLQFLFEYFSETQRNKGNFPGRFSGRQFSNSRSEMNVSTLELGDSALYLCASSLSGRNTQETQYFGPGTRLLVL.

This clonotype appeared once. The CDR3 nucleotides read TGTGCCAGCAGTTCAACCGGGACGGCTAGGACCCAGTACTTC. It yields the protein CASSSTGTARTQYF. The chain couples TRBV28 to TRBJ2-5, with D tentatively TRBD1 or TRBD2 (5 bases each). The CDR3 totals 14 residues. The V gene lost 4 bases and the J gene lost 7 bases, with 16 bases spanning the gap. Per germline, CDR1 MDHEN and CDR2 SYDVKM.

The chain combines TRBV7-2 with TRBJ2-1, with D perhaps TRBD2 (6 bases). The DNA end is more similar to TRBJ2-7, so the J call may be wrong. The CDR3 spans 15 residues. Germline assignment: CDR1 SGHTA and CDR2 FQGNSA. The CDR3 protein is CASSWVGDSYNEQYF. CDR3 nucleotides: TGTGCCAGCAGCTGGGTGGGGGACTCCTACAATGAGCAGTACTTC.

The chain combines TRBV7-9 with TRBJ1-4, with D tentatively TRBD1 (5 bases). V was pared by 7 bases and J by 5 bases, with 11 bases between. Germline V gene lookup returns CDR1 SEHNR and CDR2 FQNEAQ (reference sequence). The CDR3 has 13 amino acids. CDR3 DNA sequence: TGTGCCAGCACTGGGACGGCAAATGAAAAACTGTTTTTT. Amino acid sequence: CASTGTANEKLFF.

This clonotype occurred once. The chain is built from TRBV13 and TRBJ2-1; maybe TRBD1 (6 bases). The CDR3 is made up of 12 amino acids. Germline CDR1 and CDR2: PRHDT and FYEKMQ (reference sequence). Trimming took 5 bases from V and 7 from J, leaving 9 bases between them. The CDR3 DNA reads TGTGCCAGCAGCCGGACAGCTAATGAGCAGTTCTTC. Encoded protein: CASSRTANEQFF.

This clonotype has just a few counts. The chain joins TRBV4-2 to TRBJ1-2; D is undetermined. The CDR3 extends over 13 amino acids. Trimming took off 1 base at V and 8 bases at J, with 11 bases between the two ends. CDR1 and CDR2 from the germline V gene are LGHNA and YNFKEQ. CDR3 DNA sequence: TGTGCCAGCAGCCAAGCGTATACGACGGGCTACACCTTC. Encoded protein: CASSQAYTTGYTF.

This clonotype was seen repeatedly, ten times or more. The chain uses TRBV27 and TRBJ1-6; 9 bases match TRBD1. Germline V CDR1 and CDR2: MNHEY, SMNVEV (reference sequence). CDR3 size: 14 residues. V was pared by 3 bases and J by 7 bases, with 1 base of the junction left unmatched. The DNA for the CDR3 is TGTGCCAGCAGTTTCGGGACAGGGAATTCACCCCTCCACTTT. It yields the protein CASSFGTGNSPLHF.

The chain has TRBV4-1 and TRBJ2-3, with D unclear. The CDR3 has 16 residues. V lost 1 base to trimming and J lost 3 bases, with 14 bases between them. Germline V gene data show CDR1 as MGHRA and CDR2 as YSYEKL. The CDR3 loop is CASSQGVGTRTDTQYF. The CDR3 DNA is TGCGCCAGCAGCCAAGGGGTCGGAACGAGGACAGATACGCAGTATTTT.

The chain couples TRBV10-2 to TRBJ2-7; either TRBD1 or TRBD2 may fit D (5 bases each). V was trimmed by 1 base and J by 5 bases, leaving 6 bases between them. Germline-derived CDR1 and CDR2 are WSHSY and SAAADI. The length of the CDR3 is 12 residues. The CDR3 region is CASSELGDEQYF. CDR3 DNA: TGCGCCAGCAGTGAGTTGGGGGACGAGCAGTACTTC.